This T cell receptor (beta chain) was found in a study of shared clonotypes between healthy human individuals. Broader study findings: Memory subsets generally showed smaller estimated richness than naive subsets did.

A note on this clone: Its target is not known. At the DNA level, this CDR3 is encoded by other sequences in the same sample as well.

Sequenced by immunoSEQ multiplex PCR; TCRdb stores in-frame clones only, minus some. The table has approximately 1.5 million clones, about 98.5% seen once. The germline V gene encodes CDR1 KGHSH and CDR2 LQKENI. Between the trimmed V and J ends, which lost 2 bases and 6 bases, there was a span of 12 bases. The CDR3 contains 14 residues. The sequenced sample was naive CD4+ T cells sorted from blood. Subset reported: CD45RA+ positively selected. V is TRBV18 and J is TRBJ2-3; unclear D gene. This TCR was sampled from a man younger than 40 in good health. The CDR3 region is CASSPRARADTQYF. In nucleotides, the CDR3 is TGTGCCAGCTCACCAAGGGCTAGGGCTGATACGCAGTATTTT.